This TCR beta chain was captured by sequencing in a study of blood T cells in healthy people across ages. As for the study in general: T cells yielded about one barcoded beta molecule per two cells through template switching.

This clonotype has more than one count but fewer than ten. Its antigen is still unknown. The study, taken as a whole, reports: The unsorted PBMCs prevented any conclusive comparison of naive versus antigen-experienced cells.

The CDR3 extends over 13 amino acids. CDR1 is SQVTM and CDR2 is ANQGSEA in the germline V gene. The trim removed 3 bases at V and 8 bases at J, leaving 2 bases unmatched. A J-beta primer mix and a sample-barcoded 5' primer were used in a second PCR of about 7 to 12 cycles. The template-switch adaptor, which had 12 random nucleotides, put a tag on each cDNA molecule. From the 5' RACE reads, TCRdb called clonotypes with MiXCR, one entry per CDR3 protein. Of 850,000 to 1,300,000 distinct CDR3 sequences listed, around 45% were seen once; the top ten hold 15% to 20%. Each donor was a healthy Caucasian individual from Russia, aged roughly 6 to 90.

The chain uses TRBV29-1 and TRBJ1-4; 11 nucleotides agree with TRBD1. Sequencing was carried out using blood. The receptor's source is a woman aged 60-75 years in good health. CDR3 sequence reads: CSVEGQGDEKLFF. The CDR3 coding sequence is TGCAGCGTTGAGGGACAGGGGGACGAAAAACTGTTTTTT. The full variable domain, with the rest looked up from reference TRBV29-1 and TRBJ1-4, is SAVISQKPSRDICQRGTSLTIQCQVDSQVTMMFWYRQQPGQSLTLIATANQGSEATYESGFVIDKFPISRPNLTFSTLTVSNMSPEDSSIYLCSVEGQGDEKLFFGSGTQLSVL.